The TCR beta chain under discussion was sequenced for a study of cytomegalovirus exposure and HLA in healthy donors (dated by TCRdb to about 2017). Study-wide context: A later analysis indicated that the 120 validation repertoires were generated on the platform also employed for the approximately 700 repertoires of the first cohort. To predict cytomegalovirus infection status, the study brought together high-throughput TCR immunosequencing, statistical association of individual TCRs with disease status, and machine learning. Along with the approximately 700-subject first cohort, a separate validation cohort of over 90 different subjects was used. The study was designed to test whether signatures of past pathogen exposure could be identified by cataloging public T cell receptors.

Study-wide findings and limitations: A total of 150 to 200 TCR beta chains were listed by the study as associated with cytomegalovirus. Across donors, most TCR sequences were observed very rarely, whereas some public TCRs were present in many individuals. In a later analysis, TCRs clustered in the first cohort were found to also tend to co-occur in the 130 or so validation repertoires, with approximately 93% of cluster scores above 0. In vitro tests confirmed that three of the cytomegalovirus-associated TCR beta chains recognize cytomegalovirus antigens. According to the authors, the approach could potentially be generalized to other disease states and immunological phenotypes. Cytomegalovirus status was reported to be diagnosed by the classifier with high specificity and sensitivity in both the original and validation cohorts. A later analysis lacked HLA typing for the validation cohort, so it scored co-occurrence in that cohort across all 110 or so repertoires.

Reading the germline V gene gives CDR1 MGHRA and CDR2 YSYEKL. The germline ends are 11 bases apart after V is trimmed by 0 bases and J by 2 bases. There are 16 amino acids in the CDR3, from cysteine to phenylalanine inclusive. Only the CDR3 region is kept as DNA, spanning 48 bases read in frame from base 1. As concerns this clone: The specificity of this receptor is unknown. The input lacks base qualities; no much larger clone sits a single base away.

Receptor amplification or capture employed the immunoSEQ multiplex PCR assay. The original methods were these. A statistical classification framework was built to diagnose cytomegalovirus status from the catalog of TCR beta chain sequences. TCRdb limited this immuneACCESS table to in-frame rearrangements with V and J called. A share of clones is missing; checked studies link under half to unresolved V genes, and the rest is unexplained. The D gene and trimming were derived from the DNA, and the V and J assignments and clone size from that table. The sample table holds a few hundred thousand clones, of which roughly 90% were seen once. Jointly, the top ten make up approximately 0.8% of the sample. Separate from the approximately 670-subject first cohort, the validation cohort of 90 to 150 subjects was the group to which the donors belonged.

The receptor was isolated from a woman under 30 in good health and CMV-seronegative. Sequencing input: PBMCs. This sequence uses TRBV4-1 and TRBJ2-1; the D gene is perhaps TRBD1, on 6 matching bases. The CDR3 protein is CASSQENRATYNEQFF. The bases read TGCGCCAGCAGCCAAGAAAACAGGGCCACCTACAATGAGCAGTTCTTC.